In its sample, the clone carrying this TCR beta chain was seen once. This CDR3 is built from 12 residues. Per the germline V gene, CDR1 is MNHEY and CDR2 is SVGAGI. V gave up 8 bases and J gave up 0 bases, with 7 bases separating them. Generated by immunoSEQ multiplex PCR, the TCRdb table keeps only in-frame clones and is missing some. The sample holds roughly 50,000 clones, 94% seen once. This entry belongs to a study of control samples from healthy donors and cancer patients. The receptor was derived from a man younger than 45 in good health. The sequenced material came from blood. The rearrangement uses TRBV6-5 and TRBJ1-2; TRBD1 is a possible D gene (6 bases). Here the CDR3 reads CASGDTNYGYTF. DNA for the CDR3: TGTGCCAGCGGGGACACTAACTATGGCTACACCTTC.